The sequence of this T cell receptor (beta chain) was determined in a study of CD8+CD57+ T cells in acquired aplastic anemia. Individuals selected for sequencing had exhibited CD8+CD57+ cell expansion on flow cytometry. Genomic DNA acted as the template from which TCR beta VDJ combination and CDR3 sequence profiling were carried out. TCRdb reprocessed the reads via MiXCR and lists one record per CDR3 protein. This sample yields about 180,000 distinct CDR3 sequences, of which around 60% are seen a single time; roughly 43% belongs to the top ten. This clonotype has ten or more counts. This sequence was found in a human donor with aplastic anemia. Sequences were obtained from sorted CD4+, CD8+, or CD8+CD57+ T cells (not recorded which) from PBMCs.

The CDR3 DNA reads TGTGCCAGCAGTGAACAGGGGGCTTTTCATGCTGGGGCCAACGTCCTGACTTTC. It is translated as CASSEQGAFHAGANVLTF. The chain carries TRBV2 and TRBJ2-6; 8 bases match TRBD1. From germline, CDR1 is SNHLY and CDR2 FYNNEI. The V and J ends lost 2 bases and 2 bases, in that order; junction bases with no gene match: 8. The CDR3 is made up of 18 amino acids. Based on the CDR3 plus reference TRBV2 and TRBJ2-6, the full variable domain is EPEVTQTPSHQVTQMGQEVILRCVPISNHLYFYWYRQILGQKVEFLVSFYNNEISEKSEIFDDQFSVERPDGSNFTLKIRSTKLEDSAMYFCASSEQGAFHAGANVLTFGAGSRLTVL.